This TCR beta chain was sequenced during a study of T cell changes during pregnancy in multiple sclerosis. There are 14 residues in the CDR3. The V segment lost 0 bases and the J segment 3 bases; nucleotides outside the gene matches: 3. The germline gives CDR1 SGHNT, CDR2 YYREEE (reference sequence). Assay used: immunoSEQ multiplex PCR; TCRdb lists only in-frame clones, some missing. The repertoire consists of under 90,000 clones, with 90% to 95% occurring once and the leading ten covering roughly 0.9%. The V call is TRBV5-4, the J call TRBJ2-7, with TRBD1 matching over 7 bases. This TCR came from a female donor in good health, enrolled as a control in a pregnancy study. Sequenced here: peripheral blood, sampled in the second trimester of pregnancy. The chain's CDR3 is CASSLGDSLYEQYF. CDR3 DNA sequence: TGTGCCAGCAGCTTGGGGGACAGCCTCTACGAGCAGTACTTC.